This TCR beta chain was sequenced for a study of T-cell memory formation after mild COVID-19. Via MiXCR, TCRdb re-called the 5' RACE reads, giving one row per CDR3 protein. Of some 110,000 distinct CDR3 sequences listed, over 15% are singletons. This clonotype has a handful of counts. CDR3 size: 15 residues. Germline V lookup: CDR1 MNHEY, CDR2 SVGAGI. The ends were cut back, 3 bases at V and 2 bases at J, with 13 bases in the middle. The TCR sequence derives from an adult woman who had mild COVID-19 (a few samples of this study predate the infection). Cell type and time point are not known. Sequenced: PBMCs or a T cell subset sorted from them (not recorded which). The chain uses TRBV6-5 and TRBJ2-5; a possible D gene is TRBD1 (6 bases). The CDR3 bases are TGTGCCAGCAGTTATCTAGGGGGAGCGCAAGAGACCCAGTACTTC. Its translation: CASSYLGGAQETQYF.